Shown below are 20 T cell receptor beta chains from a single sample sequenced in a study of blood T cell repertoires in COVID-19. Assay: immunoSEQ multiplex PCR; the TCRdb copy retains only in-frame clones and omits some. The sample lists 230,000 or so clones; approximately 85% were seen once. Sequenced: PBMCs or T cells enriched from blood (not recorded which). Every receptor here comes from a woman aged 50 to 65 who had been exposed to COVID-19.

The chain recombines TRBV12-3 or TRBV12-4 with TRBJ1-2; tentatively, D is TRBD1 (6 bases). The CDR3 has 13 residues. Trimming removed 6 bases from V and 1 base from J, with 9 bases in between. The CDR3 region is CASSWDINYGYTF. The CDR3 DNA follows: TGTGCCAGCAGCTGGGACATTAACTATGGCTACACCTTC.

The chain carries TRBV5-6 and TRBJ1-3; D unresolved. CDR3 length: 15 amino acids. The V gene lost 0 bases and the J gene lost 5 bases, with 12 bases spanning the gap. Germline-derived CDR1 and CDR2 are SGHDT and YYEEEE. The CDR3 protein is CASSLALYSRNTIYF. In DNA, the CDR3 is TGTGCCAGCAGCTTGGCCTTGTACAGCCGAAACACCATATATTTT.

This sequence joins TRBV5-4 and TRBJ2-2, with 9 bases lining up with TRBD2. The CDR3 extends over 16 amino acids. From germline, CDR1 is SGHNT and CDR2 YYREEE (reference sequence). The V gene end was trimmed by 0 bases and the J gene end by 5 bases; junction bases not matched to a gene: 5. CDR3 sequence (DNA): TGTGCCAGCAGCTTGGTGGCGGGGGGGAGGACCGGGGAGCTGTTTTTT. Its translation: CASSLVAGGRTGELFF.

The chain combines TRBV6-4 with TRBJ1-2, with D possibly matching TRBD1 (5 bases). Between the trimmed V and J ends, which lost 5 bases and 2 bases, there was a span of 15 bases. Germline V lookup: CDR1 MRHNA, CDR2 SNTAGT. The CDR3 consists of 15 residues. In DNA form, the CDR3 reads TGTGCCAGCAGTCCTGACAGAATAAGCAACTATGGCTACACCTTC. Amino acid sequence: CASSPDRISNYGYTF.

This clone showed up just a few times. The rearrangement links TRBV9 to TRBJ2-5, with unresolved D. Looked up from germline, CDR1 is SGDLS and CDR2 is YYNGEE. V lost 4 bases to trimming and J lost 5 bases, with 21 bases between them. The CDR3 totals 16 residues. CDR3 in amino acids: CASSPKESAWRETQYF. The CDR3 coding sequence is TGTGCCAGCAGCCCCAAGGAGAGCGCCTGGCGGGAGACCCAGTACTTC.

The chain recombines TRBV4-1 with TRBJ1-2; D is uncertain. The CDR3 sequence is 14 residues long. Germline CDR1 MGHRA, CDR2 YSYEKL. The ends were cut back, 0 bases at V and 8 bases at J, with 13 bases in the middle. CDR3 amino acids: CASSQDLAGGGYTF. CDR3 sequence (DNA): TGCGCCAGCAGCCAAGATTTGGCGGGAGGAGGCTACACCTTC.

The V and J genes are TRBV10-1 and TRBJ2-7; 10 bases are a match to TRBD2. The CDR3 sequence is 17 residues long. Germline trimming cut 6 bases from V and 1 base from J; bases unmatched to any gene: 12. CDR1 and CDR2 from the germline V gene are WNHNN and SYGVQD (reference sequence). The CDR3 loop is CASRRTSGVPTSYEQYF. CDR3 bases: TGCGCCAGCAGGCGTACTAGCGGGGTACCGACTTCCTACGAGCAGTACTTC.

CDR3 amino acids: CASKAGGPREQFF. The CDR3 region has the DNA TGTGCCAGCAAAGCGGGGGGGCCCCGGGAGCAGTTCTTC. The rearrangement links TRBV6-5 to TRBJ2-1; the match to TRBD2 covers 10 bases. Germline V gene data show CDR1 as MNHEY and CDR2 as SVGAGI. Trimming removed 7 bases from V and 10 bases from J; junction bases left unmatched: 7. CDR3 size: 13 residues.

This clone was counted a single time. This sequence joins TRBV25-1 and TRBJ1-1, with D perhaps matching TRBD1 (6 bases). The germline V and J ends were trimmed by 1 base and 3 bases, with 9 bases remaining between them. The CDR3 covers 14 residues. CDR1 is MGHDK, CDR2 SYGVNS, per germline. The CDR3 DNA follows: TGTGCCAGCAGTGAATTGGGGGCGGACACTGAAGCTTTCTTT. It yields the protein CASSELGADTEAFF.

V and J are TRBV13 and TRBJ2-3; TRBD2 aligns across 16 bases. Germline assignment: CDR1 PRHDT and CDR2 FYEKMQ (reference sequence). This CDR3 has 17 amino acids. Germline trimming cut 8 bases from V and 4 bases from J; bases unmatched to any gene: 9. The CDR3 protein is CASSGTSGGALADTQYF. The CDR3, as DNA: TGTGCCAGCTCCGGGACTAGCGGGGGGGCCCTCGCAGATACGCAGTATTTT.

The chain links TRBV18 to TRBJ1-2; D gene unclear. This CDR3 is 13 amino acids long. The germline V gene encodes CDR1 KGHSH and CDR2 LQKENI. Trimming took off 5 bases at V and 3 bases at J, with 10 bases between the two ends. The CDR3 coding sequence is TGTGCCAGCTCAACCTTCGCGGACTATGGCTACACCTTC. Its protein product is CASSTFADYGYTF.

This clone was recorded once. The chain couples TRBV5-4 to TRBJ2-7; 7 bases are a match to TRBD1. With V trimmed by 3 bases and J by 0 bases, 3 bases remained unmatched. The CDR3 runs to 14 residues. Germline-derived CDR1 and CDR2 are SGHNT and YYREEE (reference sequence). The CDR3 sequence is CASSSGQDSYEQYF. The CDR3 DNA is TGTGCCAGCAGCTCAGGACAGGACTCCTACGAGCAGTACTTC. Based on the CDR3 plus reference TRBV5-4 and TRBJ2-7, the full variable domain is ETGVTQSPTHLIKTRGQQVTLRCSSQSGHNTVSWYQQALGQGPQFIFQYYREEENGRGNFPPRFSGLQFPNYSSELNVNALELDDSALYLCASSSGQDSYEQYFGPGTRLTVT.

The rearrangement links TRBV28 to TRBJ1-4; 9 nucleotides agree with TRBD1. Germline CDR1 is MDHEN and CDR2 is SYDVKM. V lost 7 bases and J lost 10; bases outside the gene matches: 13. This CDR3 is built from 15 residues. CDR3 bases: TGTGCCAGCAATCCAACAGGGGGCGCAAACCGAAAACTGTTTTTT. This gives the protein CASNPTGGANRKLFF.

The chain uses TRBV27 and TRBJ2-7; D may be TRBD2 (5 bases). Germline-derived CDR1 and CDR2 are MNHEY and SMNVEV (reference sequence). The V end was cut by 2 bases, the J end by 5 bases, with 10 bases between. This CDR3 has 13 amino acids. CDR3 sequence: CASSLGGQNEQYF. CDR3 coding DNA: TGTGCCAGCAGTTTAGGAGGTCAGAACGAGCAGTACTTC.

A few counts support this clone. The chain carries TRBV5-1 and TRBJ1-2; perhaps TRBD1 as D (6 bases). Germline loops: CDR1 SGHRS, CDR2 YFSETQ. Trimming removed 3 bases at V and 8 bases at J, with 23 bases between. CDR3 size: 16 residues. CDR3 sequence reads: CASSWRGDTMSGGYTF. CDR3 bases: TGCGCCAGCAGCTGGAGAGGGGACACGATGAGTGGGGGCTACACCTTC. The full variable domain, its missing parts supplied by reference TRBV5-1 and TRBJ1-2, is KAGVTQTPRYLIKTRGQQVTLSCSPISGHRSVSWYQQTPGQGLQFLFEYFSETQRNKGNFPGRFSGRQFSNSRSEMNVSTLELGDSALYLCASSWRGDTMSGGYTFGSGTRLTVV.

This rearrangement joins TRBV7-2 to TRBJ1-2, with D uncertain. The CDR3 spans 14 residues. V was shortened by 1 base and J by 3 bases, with 9 bases between the two germline ends. The germline V gene has CDR1 SGHTA and CDR2 FQGNSA. The CDR3 reads CASSLVAGYYGYTF. The CDR3 DNA follows: TGTGCCAGCAGCTTAGTGGCGGGCTACTATGGCTACACCTTC.

The chain has TRBV18 and TRBJ1-1, with 7 nucleotides matching TRBD1. CDR1 and CDR2 (germline): KGHSH, LQKENI. The CDR3 is made up of 13 amino acids. V trimming: 8 bases; J trimming: 5 bases; junction bases outside the gene matches: 8. In DNA, the CDR3 is TGTGCCAGCAAACAGGGGATCGGTACTGAAGCTTTCTTT. Translated, it gives CASKQGIGTEAFF.

The V and J genes are TRBV28 and TRBJ1-1; D unresolved. CDR3 size: 13 residues. Germline V gene data show CDR1 as MDHEN and CDR2 as SYDVKM. The V end was cut by 2 bases, the J end by 6 bases, with 10 bases between. Here the CDR3 DNA reads TGTGCCAGCAGTTTAAATCTCGGGGCTGAAGCTTTCTTT. As protein: CASSLNLGAEAFF.

A few counts support this clone. The chain joins TRBV29-1 to TRBJ1-4; maybe TRBD1 (5 bases). In germline, CDR1 is SQVTM, CDR2 ANQGSEA. The V end lost 5 bases, the J end lost 3 bases, and 10 bases lay between the germline ends. The CDR3 runs to 13 residues. CDR3 DNA: TGCAGCGTTATCGGGGGATCTAATGAAAAACTGTTTTTT. Its translation is CSVIGGSNEKLFF.

The chain combines TRBV29-1 with TRBJ2-3; no firm D call. The germline CDR1 and CDR2 sequences are SQVTM and ANQGSEA. The germline V and J ends were trimmed by 0 bases and 9 bases, with 7 bases remaining between them. CDR3 size: 11 residues. This CDR3 reads CSVEDPGTQYF. CDR3 DNA: TGCAGCGTTGAAGACCCAGGCACGCAGTATTTT.